A single sample is the source of the 31 T cell receptor beta chains below, sequenced in a study of blood T cells in healthy people across ages. Next came a second PCR, run for about 6 to 11 cycles, which used a sample-barcoded 5' primer along with a J-beta primer mix. A single record per CDR3 protein comes from TCRdb applying MiXCR to the 5' RACE reads. The sample includes 630,000 or so distinct CDR3 sequences, approximately 29% of them seen just once. What was sequenced was blood. The source of these receptors is a woman aged 80 or over in good health.

Note on this clonotype: With a much larger clone just one base away, this may be a read error. The chain carries TRBV9 and TRBJ2-6, with D possibly being TRBD2 (6 bases). Germline lookup yields CDR1 SGDLS and CDR2 YYNGEE. This CDR3 is built from 17 residues. The CDR3 region has the DNA TGTGCCAGCAGCGCACACCGGGACTCCGTCGGGGCCAACGTCCGGACTTTC. Its protein product is CASSAHRDSVGANVRTF.

This clonotype has just a few counts. The rearrangement uses TRBV20-1 and TRBJ1-1; 7 positions match TRBD1. Germline assignment: CDR1 DFQATT and CDR2 SNEGSKA (reference sequence). This CDR3 spans 15 amino acids. J was trimmed by 7 bases and V by 1 base; bases with no gene match: 12. In DNA form, the CDR3 reads TGCAGTGCTAGAGCACCAGGGGGGACGGAGTTTGAAGCTTTCTTT. It encodes CSARAPGGTEFEAFF.

This clonotype has at least ten counts. The rearrangement joins TRBV5-1 to TRBJ2-3; the D call may be TRBD1 or TRBD2 (6 bases each). CDR3 size: 14 residues. V gave up 7 bases and J gave up 3 bases, with 15 bases separating them. The germline gives CDR1 SGHRS, CDR2 YFSETQ. CDR3 bases: TGCGCCAGCGACTTGGGGGGCCGTACAGATACGCAGTATTTT. Translation: CASDLGGRTDTQYF.

This clonotype was seen a handful of times. This rearrangement joins TRBV6-1 to TRBJ1-2; D is undetermined. The CDR3 has 10 amino acids. V was shortened by 2 bases and J by 12 bases, with 7 bases between the two germline ends. Germline assignment: CDR1 MNHNS and CDR2 SASEGT. CDR3 coding DNA: TGTGCCAGCAGTGAATCGAAGAACACCTTC. Protein: CASSESKNTF.

This clonotype showed up many times. V usage is TRBV4-3 and J usage is TRBJ2-7; 8 positions match TRBD1. The CDR3 contains 15 residues. Germline CDR1 LGHNA, CDR2 YSLEER. Trimming at V came to 0 bases and at J to 9 bases, leaving 10 bases not matched to a gene. The CDR3 coding sequence is TGCGCCAGCAGCCAAGATTTCGGGACAGGCAGACGGCAGTACTTC. This gives the protein CASSQDFGTGRRQYF.

The CDR3 DNA is TGTGCCAGCAGCTTAAGCCAGGGTACTGTGGCTTTCTTT. Protein product: CASSLSQGTVAFF. The chain combines TRBV7-3 with TRBJ1-1, with a tentative D call TRBD1 (5 bases). The germline CDR1 and CDR2 sequences are SGHTA and FQGTGA. The CDR3 runs to 13 residues. The V end lost 1 base, the J end lost 11 bases, and 14 bases lay between the germline ends. The complete variable domain, with remaining parts taken from reference TRBV7-3 and TRBJ1-1, reads GAGVSQTPSNKVTEKGKYVELRCDPISGHTALYWYRQSLGQGPEFLIYFQGTGAADDSGLPNDRFFAVRPEGSVSTLKIQRTERGDSAVYLCASSLSQGTVAFFGQGTRLTVV.

This clonotype has a handful of counts. The V call is TRBV30, the J call TRBJ1-2; no definite D call. In germline, CDR1 is GTSNPN, CDR2 SVGIG (reference sequence). The ends were cut back, 0 bases at V and 8 bases at J, with 16 bases in the middle. This CDR3 has 14 amino acids. The CDR3 region is CAWSVFSRVGGYTF. CDR3 DNA: TGTGCCTGGAGTGTATTCAGTCGGGTTGGGGGCTACACCTTC.

This clonotype was observed a handful of times. The chain couples TRBV20-1 to TRBJ1-6, with 11 nucleotides matching TRBD1. This CDR3 region has 15 residues. The ends lost 7 bases at V and 5 bases at J; junction bases unmatched: 7. In germline, CDR1 is DFQATT, CDR2 SNEGSKA (reference sequence). CDR3 in amino acids: CSVYPGQGDNSPLHF. DNA for the CDR3: TGCAGTGTTTACCCGGGACAGGGGGATAATTCACCCCTCCACTTT.

This clonotype was seen many times. V gene TRBV11-2 combines with J gene TRBJ2-7; 7 bases agree with TRBD1. Looked up from germline, CDR1 is SGHAT and CDR2 is FQNNGV. The J segment lost 7 bases and the V segment lost 5 bases, leaving 5 bases of the junction unmatched. The CDR3 runs to 12 residues. The CDR3 region has the DNA TGTGCCAGCAGCACGGGACAGCGAGAGCAGTACTTC. Protein sequence: CASSTGQREQYF.

This clonotype was recorded a few times. V gene TRBV6-2 or TRBV6-3 combines with J gene TRBJ1-5; 9 bases are a match to TRBD1. Unmatched junction bases numbered 9, after V lost 7 bases and J lost 5 bases. Germline CDR1 MNHEY, CDR2 SVGEGT. The length of the CDR3 is 15 residues. The CDR3: CASTQGDREDQPQHF. Written as DNA, the CDR3 is TGTGCCAGCACCCAGGGGGACAGGGAGGATCAGCCCCAGCATTTT.

Regarding this clonotype: A much larger clone is a single base away; this may be a read error. The chain is built from TRBV12-3 or TRBV12-4 and TRBJ2-3, with 9 bases that match TRBD1. There are 15 residues in the CDR3. The CDR3 sequence: CASSLRTGATDAQYF. The CDR3, as DNA: TGTGCCAGCAGTCTACGGACAGGGGCCACAGATGCGCAGTATTTT.

This clonotype has at least ten counts. The chain recombines TRBV5-6 with TRBJ2-7; TRBD2 matches 11 bases. The V and J ends lost 4 bases and 1 base, in that order; junction bases with no gene match: 7. The germline V gene has CDR1 SGHDT and CDR2 YYEEEE. The CDR3 totals 16 residues. DNA of the CDR3: TGTGCCAGCAGCGTGCCCCTAGCGGGGGGTTCCTACGAGCAGTACTTC. This gives the protein CASSVPLAGGSYEQYF. The full variable domain, completed using reference TRBV5-6 and TRBJ2-7, is DAGVTQSPTHLIKTRGQQVTLRCSPKSGHDTVSWYQQALGQGPQFIFQYYEEEERQRGNFPDRFSGHQFPNYSSELNVNALLLGDSALYLCASSVPLAGGSYEQYFGPGTRLTVT.

DNA of the CDR3: TGTGCCAGCAGCCAAACTAGGGGCGGGGAGCTGTTTTTT. It translates to CASSQTRGGELFF. V and J are TRBV4-2 and TRBJ2-2; D is possibly TRBD1 or TRBD2 (5 bases each). Trimming took off 2 bases at V and 7 bases at J, with 8 bases between the two ends. The CDR3 consists of 13 residues. Germline V gene sequence: CDR1 LGHNA, CDR2 YNFKEQ.

V is TRBV20-1 and J is TRBJ2-1; 11 bases line up with TRBD1. The V and J ends lost 3 bases and 7 bases, in that order; junction bases with no gene match: 8. The CDR3 length is 15 residues. Germline-derived CDR1 and CDR2 are DFQATT and SNEGSKA (reference sequence). CDR3 in amino acids: CSASVPGTGGNEQFF. The CDR3 DNA is TGCAGTGCTAGTGTCCCCGGGACAGGGGGTAATGAGCAGTTCTTC.

This clonotype was detected a few times. V usage is TRBV7-2 and J usage is TRBJ2-3; no reliable D call. Trimming pared 1 base from V and 1 base from J, leaving 12 bases between. Germline CDR1 and CDR2: SGHTA and FQGNSA. This CDR3 region has 16 residues. The CDR3 is CASSLDVVLGTDTQYF. The CDR3 DNA sequence: TGTGCCAGCAGCTTAGATGTCGTATTGGGCACAGATACGCAGTATTTT. The full variable domain, its missing parts supplied by reference TRBV7-2 and TRBJ2-3, is GAGVSQSPSNKVTEKGKDVELRCDPISGHTALYWYRQSLGQGLEFLIYFQGNSAPDKSGLPSDRFSAERTGGSVSTLTIQRTQQEDSAVYLCASSLDVVLGTDTQYFGPGTRLTVL.

At least ten counts were recorded for this clonotype. This chain connects TRBV9 to TRBJ2-3; D unresolved. The CDR3 loop spans 16 amino acids. CDR1 is SGDLS, CDR2 YYNGEE, per germline. Trimming stripped 0 bases from V and 2 bases from J, with 13 bases between. The CDR3 spells CASSVVGSFITDTQYF. For the CDR3, the DNA is TGTGCCAGCAGCGTAGTAGGCTCGTTTATCACAGATACGCAGTATTTT.

The table lists this clonotype with a few counts. The chain has TRBV7-9 and TRBJ1-2, with unresolved D. Trimming pared 5 bases from V and 9 bases from J, leaving 19 bases between. Per the germline V gene, CDR1 is SEHNR and CDR2 is FQNEAQ (reference sequence). This CDR3 is 14 amino acids long. This chain's CDR3 is CASSPRSSYRSYTF. CDR3 sequence (DNA): TGTGCCAGCAGCCCAAGGAGCAGCTATAGGAGCTACACCTTC.

Comments on this clonotype: This may stem from a read error, because a much larger clone lies one nucleotide away. A read error is likely, as this CDR3 ends without the conserved phenylalanine or tryptophan. This rearrangement joins TRBV30 to TRBJ2-4, with D possibly TRBD1 on 6 matching bases. V lost 1 base and J 1 base, leaving 17 bases between the germline ends. CDR3 length equals 17 residues. Germline values: CDR1 GTSNPN, CDR2 SVGIG (reference sequence). CDR3 nucleotides: TGTGCCTGGAGTGAGAGGACAGCACGTCTGGCCAAAAACATTCAGTACTTA. Its translation is CAWSERTARLAKNIQYL.

This clonotype has only a few counts. The V call is TRBV12-3 or TRBV12-4, the J call TRBJ1-2; D is perhaps TRBD1 (6 bases). The V gene lost 3 bases and the J gene lost 8 bases, with 13 bases spanning the gap. There are 13 residues in the CDR3. The CDR3 DNA is TGTGCCAGCAGTTTTTACAGGGTGGGGGGCTACACCTTC. Its protein product is CASSFYRVGGYTF.

In this sample, this clonotype turned up a few times. The V call is TRBV7-9, the J call TRBJ1-1; no firm D call. The CDR3 covers 12 residues. The germline V and J ends were trimmed by 2 bases and 5 bases, with 6 bases remaining between them. Germline CDR1 reads SEHNR; CDR2 reads FQNEAQ (reference sequence). CDR3 DNA sequence: TGTGCCAGCAGCTTACTATGGACTGAAGCTTTCTTT. Translating gives CASSLLWTEAFF.

Notes on this clonotype: A read error may account for a junction end that differs from germline. The CDR3 here is CASGQVGGGEQYF. The CDR3 DNA reads as TGTGCCAGCGGCCAAGTCGGGGGTGGTGAGCAGTACTTC. V gene TRBV3-1 combines with J gene TRBJ2-5; the D gene is possibly TRBD2 (6 bases). This CDR3 has 13 residues. Germline values: CDR1 LGHDT, CDR2 YNNKEL (reference sequence).

This sequence joins TRBV7-9 and TRBJ2-4; D is unclear. The end of the DNA aligns better with TRBJ2-7, so the J call may be wrong. The CDR3 covers 12 residues. The germline V gene has CDR1 SEHNR and CDR2 FQNEAQ (reference sequence). CDR3 loop: CASSFLGVEQYF. The CDR3, as DNA: TGTGCCAGCAGCTTCCTGGGCGTCGAGCAGTACTTC.

This clonotype was counted only a few times. This may come from a read error, since a much larger clone is one base off. The chain carries TRBV5-1 and TRBJ2-7; D ambiguous. Germline V CDR1 and CDR2: SGHRS, YFSETQ. This CDR3 is built from 14 residues. V lost 3 bases, J lost 2 bases, and 12 bases lay in between. In DNA, the CDR3 is TGCGCCAGCAGCTGGGATCCAGGACCCTACGAGCAGTACTTC. Encoded protein: CASSWDPGPYEQYF. Supplemented by reference TRBV5-1 and TRBJ2-7, the full variable domain reads KAGVTQTPRYLIKTRGQQVTLSCSPISGHRSVSWYQQTPGQGLQFLFEYFSETQRNKGNFPGRFSGRQFSNSRSEMNVSTLELGDSALYLCASSWDPGPYEQYFGPGTRLTVT.

The rearrangement uses TRBV20-1 and TRBJ2-5; TRBD2 agrees at 8 bases. This CDR3 has 15 residues. From germline, CDR1 is DFQATT and CDR2 SNEGSKA (reference sequence). Losses at the gene ends were 7 bases for V and 2 bases for J; bases not matched to a gene: 12. This chain's CDR3 is CSVSRDSGTQETQYF. The CDR3 nucleotides read TGCAGTGTTAGTCGGGATAGCGGGACGCAAGAGACCCAGTACTTC.

This clonotype was found a few times. The genes are TRBV2 and TRBJ2-2, with D perhaps assigned TRBD1 or TRBD2 (5 bases each). Germline V gene data show CDR1 as SNHLY and CDR2 as FYNNEI. The V gene lost 10 bases and the J gene lost 1 base, with 16 bases spanning the gap. The CDR3 is 15 residues long. This CDR3 reads CATTRGRENTGELFF. Written as DNA, the CDR3 is TGTGCCACTACACGGGGCAGGGAGAACACCGGGGAGCTGTTTTTT.

The gene calls are TRBV9 and TRBJ2-3; 12 bases match TRBD2. The CDR3 is made up of 15 amino acids. With V trimmed by 0 bases and J by 10 bases, 6 bases remained unmatched. The V gene's germline CDR1 is SGDLS and CDR2 YYNGEE. The CDR3 region has the DNA TGTGCCAGCAGCGTAGATCTAGCGGGAGGGCGTGCGCAGTATTTT. This sequence encodes CASSVDLAGGRAQYF. Together with reference TRBV9 and TRBJ2-3, the CDR3 gives the full variable domain: DSGVTQTPKHLITATGQRVTLRCSPRSGDLSVYWYQQSLDQGLQFLIQYYNGEERAKGNILERFSAQQFPDLHSELNLSSLELGDSALYFCASSVDLAGGRAQYFGPGTRLTVL.

This clonotype was detected only a few times. At one end, the junction sequence differs from germline, possibly due to a read error. The rearrangement joins TRBV5-6 to TRBJ2-1; D gene uncertain. The CDR3 loop spans 16 amino acids. In germline, CDR1 is SGHDT, CDR2 YYEEEE. The CDR3 sequence: CACSLSGPSVLNEQFF. Written as DNA, the CDR3 is TGTGCCTGCAGCTTGTCAGGCCCGTCCGTATTGAATGAGCAGTTCTTC. Based on the CDR3 plus reference TRBV5-6 and TRBJ2-1, the full variable domain is DAGVTQSPTHLIKTRGQQVTLRCSPKSGHDTVSWYQQALGQGPQFIFQYYEEEERQRGNFPDRFSGHQFPNYSSELNVNALLLGDSALYLCACSLSGPSVLNEQFFGPGTRLTVL.

This clonotype was seen many times. The chain has TRBV5-6 and TRBJ2-5, with a weak D call TRBD2 (5 bases). The CDR3 covers 15 residues. V lost 2 bases, J lost 2 bases, and 13 bases lay in between. The V gene's germline CDR1 is SGHDT and CDR2 YYEEEE. In DNA form, the CDR3 reads TGTGCCAGCAGCTTTCTCGGGGTGATACAAGAGACCCAGTACTTC. Its protein product is CASSFLGVIQETQYF.

The chain recombines TRBV3-1 with TRBJ1-2; D gene unclear. Per germline, CDR1 LGHDT and CDR2 YNNKEL (reference sequence). The CDR3 is 18 amino acids. V lost 2 bases to trimming and J lost 0 bases, with 19 bases between them. The DNA for the CDR3 is TGTGCCAGCAGCCAATCCCTGGGTCTAGAGTACCCTAACTATGGCTACACCTTC. Translated: CASSQSLGLEYPNYGYTF.

The chain recombines TRBV7-9 with TRBJ2-1, with 11 bases lining up with TRBD2. The germline V gene encodes CDR1 SEHNR and CDR2 FQNEAQ (reference sequence). CDR3 length equals 17 residues. The J segment lost 4 bases and the V segment lost 4 bases, leaving 9 bases of the junction unmatched. CDR3 residues: CASSYPRLAGYYNEQFF. The CDR3 DNA follows: TGTGCCAGCAGCTATCCCCGACTAGCGGGATATTACAATGAGCAGTTCTTC. The full variable domain, with the rest looked up from reference TRBV7-9 and TRBJ2-1, is DTGVSQNPRHKITKRGQNVTFRCDPISEHNRLYWYRQTLGQGPEFLTYFQNEAQLEKSRLLSDRFSAERPKGSFSTLEIQRTEQGDSAMYLCASSYPRLAGYYNEQFFGPGTRLTVL.

The rearrangement uses TRBV20-1 and TRBJ2-2, with D possibly matching TRBD2 (5 bases). This CDR3 spans 15 amino acids. V lost 5 bases and J 0 bases, leaving 13 bases between the germline ends. CDR1 DFQATT and CDR2 SNEGSKA come from the germline V gene (reference sequence). This CDR3 is CSAHRSETNTGELFF. The DNA for the CDR3 is TGCAGTGCTCACCGTAGCGAGACGAACACCGGGGAGCTGTTTTTT.